A selection of T cell receptor beta chains follows, all from one sample in a study of cytomegalovirus exposure and HLA in healthy donors. The repertoire was sequenced with immunoSEQ multiplex PCR; TCRdb's copy has only in-frame clones and lacks some. The table includes over 150,000 clones, roughly four fifths detected once. Material for sequencing was PBMCs. These receptors came from a male donor in good health and CMV-seronegative. Both conserved end residues are part of each CDR3. D genes are given only for firm matches. Where a row states a size, it is once, few, many or the class of an expanded clone; other rows omit it.

TRBV28,TRBJ2-1,NA,NA,CASRLASSYNEQFF,TGTGCCAGCAGGTTAGCGAGCTCCTACAATGAGCAGTTCTTC
TRBV29-1,TRBJ2-1,NA,TRBD2,CSVDQTSFNEQFF,TGCAGCGTTGACCAGACTAGCTTCAATGAGCAGTTCTTC
TRBV6-1,TRBJ1-2,NA,NA,CASSVRDGYTF,TGTGCCAGCAGTGTAAGAGATGGCTACACCTTC
TRBV7-3,TRBJ2-3,once,NA,CASSFGLSTDTQYF,TGTGCCAGCAGCTTTGGTCTAAGCACAGATACGCAGTATTTT
TRBV28,TRBJ2-3,NA,NA,CASSNSGRSTDTQYF,TGTGCCAGCAGTAACTCCGGGAGAAGCACAGATACGCAGTATTTT
TRBV7-9,TRBJ1-4,NA,NA,CASSLEGGVGEKLFF,TGTGCCAGCAGCTTAGAGGGAGGTGTGGGTGAAAAACTGTTTTTT
TRBV7-3,TRBJ2-6,NA,NA,CASSLTSASSGANVLTF,TGTGCCAGCAGCTTAACTTCAGCTAGCTCTGGGGCCAACGTCCTGACTTTC
TRBV30,TRBJ1-2,NA,NA,CAWSVRDSRPLTF,TGTGCCTGGAGTGTACGAGACAGTCGCCCCCTAACCTTC
TRBV10-1,TRBJ2-3,NA,TRBD2,CASAVSRGGADTQYF,TGCGCCAGCGCCGTGTCGCGGGGGGGTGCAGATACGCAGTATTTT
TRBV19,TRBJ2-1,few,TRBD2,CASSMALASYNEQFF,TGTGCCAGTAGTATGGCACTAGCGTCCTACAATGAGCAGTTCTTC
TRBV28,TRBJ1-5,NA,NA,CAIQLGGPSNQPQHF,TGTGCCATCCAACTCGGGGGTCCTAGCAATCAGCCCCAGCATTTT
TRBV7-8,TRBJ2-3,NA,NA,CASSPGTDTQYF,TGTGCCAGCAGCCCAGGCACAGATACGCAGTATTTT
TRBV10-3,TRBJ2-7,NA,TRBD1,CAISPDRADSYEQYF,TGTGCCATCAGTCCGGACAGGGCCGATTCCTACGAGCAGTACTTC
TRBV6-6,TRBJ2-2,NA,TRBD2,CASSTSGAGELFF,TGTGCCAGCAGTACTAGCGGGGCCGGGGAGCTGTTTTTT
TRBV4-2,TRBJ2-3,NA,TRBD1,CASSPSPDRLVTQYF,TGTGCCAGCAGCCCTAGCCCGGACAGGTTGGTTACGCAGTATTTT
TRBV7-9,TRBJ2-1,NA,NA,CASSVDNEQFF,TGTGCCAGCAGCGTCGACAATGAGCAGTTCTTC
TRBV10-1,TRBJ1-2,NA,NA,CASSESREYGYTF,TGCGCCAGCAGTGAGTCGAGAGAGTATGGCTACACCTTC
TRBV29-1,TRBJ1-5,NA,TRBD1,CSVAGTDNQPQHF,TGCAGCGTTGCCGGGACAGACAATCAGCCCCAGCATTTT
TRBV5-4,TRBJ1-3,once,NA,CASSVTGTPKNTIYF,TGTGCCAGCAGCGTTACCGGGACACCAAAAAACACCATATATTTT
TRBV7-8,TRBJ2-1,NA,TRBD2,CASSLSGSSYNEQFF,TGTGCCAGCAGCTTGAGCGGGAGCTCCTACAATGAGCAGTTCTTC
TRBV5-1,TRBJ1-5,NA,NA,CASSLEWGLQPQHF,TGCGCCAGCAGCTTGGAATGGGGCCTCCAGCCCCAGCATTTT
TRBV5-1,TRBJ1-4,NA,TRBD1,CASSSGDRPTNEKLFF,TGCGCCAGCAGCTCGGGGGACAGACCAACTAATGAAAAACTGTTTTTT
TRBV28,TRBJ2-1,NA,NA,CASSLQGSWSNEQFF,TGTGCCAGCAGTTTACAGGGGTCGTGGTCGAATGAGCAGTTCTTC
TRBV6-6,TRBJ1-5,few,NA,CASSKQGDFQPQHF,TGTGCCAGCAGTAAACAAGGAGATTTTCAGCCCCAGCATTTT